What follows are 2 T cell receptor beta chains derived from one specimen sequenced in a study of control samples from healthy donors and cancer patients (dated by TCRdb to 2020 to 2022). Receptors were amplified or captured by the immunoSEQ multiplex PCR assay. TCRdb limited this immuneACCESS table to in-frame rearrangements with V and J called. A share of clones is missing; checked studies link under half to unresolved V genes, and the rest is unexplained. The sample table shows more than 110,000 clones, and less than 90% are seen once. Around 10% of the sample belongs to the ten largest clones. Specimen: blood. The receptors were sampled from a woman aged 25 to 39 in good health.

The V call is TRBV10-3, the J call TRBJ1-4; a weak D match, TRBD1 (5 bases). Trimming removed 3 bases at V and 0 bases at J, with 11 bases between. CDR3 length: 16 amino acids. Germline V CDR1 and CDR2: ENHRY, SYGVKD. CDR3 sequence (DNA): TGTGCCATCAGTGATGTCCAGGGAGCAACTAATGAAAAACTGTTTTTT. This encodes CAISDVQGATNEKLFF.

This chain joins TRBV5-5 and TRBJ1-5; tentative D call: TRBD1 (5 bases). Germline-derived CDR1 and CDR2 are SGHKS and YYEKEE (reference sequence). There are 14 residues in the CDR3. With 2 bases removed from V and 5 bases from J, the gap between germline ends came to 11 bases. The CDR3 bases are TGTGCCAGCAGCTTAAGGGGAAAAGATCAGCCCCAGCATTTT. The encoded protein is CASSLRGKDQPQHF.